These 30 T cell receptor beta chains originate from one sample sequenced in a study of blood T cell repertoires in COVID-19. Assay: immunoSEQ multiplex PCR; the TCRdb copy retains only in-frame clones and omits some. The table has 150,000 to 200,000 clones, 79% seen once. Sample: peripheral blood. The origin of the receptors is a man aged 55 to 70 with active or convalescent COVID-19.

The V gene is TRBV15, the J gene TRBJ2-3; TRBD1 matches 10 bases. The CDR3 has 14 amino acids. The V segment lost 8 bases and the J segment 4 bases; nucleotides outside the gene matches: 6. Germline V gene lookup returns CDR1 LNHNV and CDR2 YYDKDF (reference sequence). In DNA form, the CDR3 reads TGTGCCACCGTCCGGGACAGGGGCCCAGATACGCAGTATTTT. Protein product: CATVRDRGPDTQYF.

The gene calls are TRBV5-6 and TRBJ2-3; TRBD2 matches 10 bases. Germline V lookup: CDR1 SGHDT, CDR2 YYEEEE. This CDR3 has 12 residues. The J segment lost 9 bases and the V segment lost 4 bases, leaving 2 bases of the junction unmatched. The CDR3 is CASSPLAGTQYF. DNA of the CDR3: TGTGCCAGCAGCCCACTAGCGGGAACGCAGTATTTT.

The rearrangement joins TRBV18 to TRBJ1-4; TRBD1 aligns across 7 bases. This CDR3 spans 16 amino acids. Germline V CDR1 and CDR2: KGHSH, LQKENI. Trimming took 3 bases from V and 6 from J; bases not matched to a gene: 10. CDR3: CASSPLGTVRHEKLFF. CDR3 nucleotides: TGTGCCAGCTCACCCCTCGGGACAGTTCGGCATGAAAAACTGTTTTTT.

This clone was observed many times. The CDR3 region is CASSLRRGLTDTQYF. CDR3 sequence (DNA): TGCGCCAGCAGCTTGAGGCGGGGACTCACAGATACGCAGTATTTT. The V and J genes are TRBV5-1 and TRBJ2-3; perhaps TRBD2 as D (6 bases). V was shortened by 1 base and J by 2 bases, with 11 bases between the two germline ends. The germline V gene has CDR1 SGHRS and CDR2 YFSETQ. There are 15 residues in the CDR3.

The V call is TRBV19, the J call TRBJ2-7, with a tentative D call TRBD1 (7 bases). V lost 3 bases and J 0 bases, leaving 12 bases between the germline ends. This CDR3 is 15 amino acids long. Germline V gene sequence: CDR1 LNHDA, CDR2 SQIVND (reference sequence). CDR3 bases: TGTGCCAGTAGTATCTGGGGGGACAGCTCCTACGAGCAGTACTTC. Translation gives CASSIWGDSSYEQYF.

The chain carries TRBV24-1 and TRBJ2-1; no reliable D call. V lost 5 bases, J lost 2 bases, and 9 bases lay in between. Germline CDR1 is KGHDR and CDR2 is SFDVKD. The CDR3 has 14 residues. The CDR3 coding sequence is TGTGCCACCAGTGGCCAGGTAACCTACAATGAGCAGTTCTTC. Amino acids: CATSGQVTYNEQFF.

The chain links TRBV5-1 to TRBJ1-2; TRBD1 matches at 7 bases. Per germline, CDR1 SGHRS and CDR2 YFSETQ. This CDR3 has 15 residues. The junction had 7 bases not matched to a gene; V was cut back by 1 base and J by 4 bases. CDR3 protein: CASSLLTGEGYGYTF. As DNA, the CDR3 is TGCGCCAGCAGCTTGTTAACAGGGGAAGGCTATGGCTACACCTTC.

The gene calls are TRBV6-6 and TRBJ2-7, with D tentatively TRBD1 (5 bases). This CDR3 has 13 amino acids. Germline loops: CDR1 MNHNY, CDR2 SVGAGI (reference sequence). The V end was cut by 7 bases, the J end by 6 bases, with 16 bases between. The CDR3 loop reads CASKARPTGEQYF. In DNA form, the CDR3 reads TGTGCCAGCAAAGCCCGGCCAACAGGCGAGCAGTACTTC.

The chain uses TRBV5-4 and TRBJ2-3; 9 bases line up with TRBD1. Trimming cost V 4 bases and J 2 bases; bases outside gene matches: 5. Germline V gene sequence: CDR1 SGHNT, CDR2 YYREEE (reference sequence). The CDR3 is 15 amino acids. The CDR3 region is CASSLGTGLTDTQYF. In DNA form, the CDR3 reads TGTGCCAGCAGCCTTGGGACAGGGCTCACAGATACGCAGTATTTT.

The rearrangement uses TRBV6-1 and TRBJ2-5, with TRBD2 identical over 13 bases. Trimming took 4 bases from V and 2 from J; bases not matched to a gene: 7. This CDR3 is built from 17 residues. CDR1 and CDR2 (germline): MNHNS, SASEGT. CDR3 loop: CASSVGLAGWSQETQYF. DNA for the CDR3: TGTGCCAGCAGTGTGGGACTAGCGGGATGGTCTCAAGAGACCCAGTACTTC.

The V and J genes are TRBV28 and TRBJ2-7, with 13 bases that match TRBD2. V was clipped by 3 bases and J by 1 base; unmatched bases: 6. The germline CDR1 and CDR2 sequences are MDHEN and SYDVKM. The CDR3 is 17 amino acids. This CDR3 reads CASSFLGGLAGSYEQYF. DNA for the CDR3: TGTGCCAGCAGTTTCCTAGGGGGACTAGCGGGATCCTACGAGCAGTACTTC.

Note on this clone: In the same sample, other DNA sequences code for this CDR3. The CDR3 DNA sequence: TGTGCCAGCAGAGGACTAGCGGGAGGGGAAGAGACCCAGTACTTC. Translation: CASRGLAGGEETQYF. The V call is TRBV2, the J call TRBJ2-5; 15 bases line up with TRBD2. The CDR3 has 15 residues. After removal of 6 bases from V and 3 bases from J, the junction contained 2 bases not matched to a gene. Germline CDR1 SNHLY, CDR2 FYNNEI.

The chain links TRBV6-5 to TRBJ1-2; D is perhaps TRBD1 (6 bases). Looked up from germline, CDR1 is MNHEY and CDR2 is SVGAGI. V shed 6 bases and J shed 4 bases, with 12 bases lying between them. The CDR3 totals 13 residues. The CDR3 spells CASSQQGSYGYTF. The CDR3, as DNA: TGTGCCAGCAGCCAACAGGGAAGCTATGGCTACACCTTC.

V and J are TRBV24-1 and TRBJ1-5; TRBD1 might be the D (6 bases). Deletions cut 5 bases from V and 4 bases from J, with 17 bases between. The CDR3 totals 16 residues. Germline V lookup: CDR1 KGHDR, CDR2 SFDVKD. CDR3 residues: CATSAGVRGSNQPQHF. DNA for the CDR3: TGTGCCACCAGTGCCGGCGTCAGGGGCTCGAATCAGCCCCAGCATTTT.

The CDR3 DNA reads TGTGCCAGCAGTCAGGGTGGCGAGACCCAGTACTTC. Translating it yields CASSQGGETQYF. The chain is built from TRBV6-2 or TRBV6-3 and TRBJ2-5, with TRBD1 as a possible D gene (5 bases). Trimming cost V 5 bases and J 5 bases, with 9 bases left between them. Germline CDR1 is MNHEY and CDR2 is SVGEGT. The CDR3 is 12 amino acids.

V gene TRBV7-3 combines with J gene TRBJ2-2; 7 bases map to TRBD1. Germline CDR1 and CDR2: SGHTA and FQGTGA. Germline trimming cut 8 bases from V and 2 bases from J; bases unmatched to any gene: 5. CDR3 length: 14 residues. The DNA of the CDR3 is TGTGCCAGCCAGGACAGGCGAAACACCGGGGAGCTGTTTTTT. Protein sequence: CASQDRRNTGELFF.

The chain recombines TRBV4-1 with TRBJ1-1, with TRBD1 matching over 10 bases. CDR1 is MGHRA, CDR2 YSYEKL, per germline. The CDR3 extends over 15 amino acids. V gave up 2 bases and J gave up 6 bases; unmatched junction bases: 6. The CDR3 DNA reads as TGCGCCAGCAGCCAAAAGGGACAGGGGTTACCTGAAGCTTTCTTT. It encodes CASSQKGQGLPEAFF.

This sequence joins TRBV18 and TRBJ2-6; unclear D gene. The CDR3 runs to 16 residues. CDR1 is KGHSH and CDR2 is LQKENI in the germline V gene. V shed 3 bases and J shed 1 base, with 10 bases lying between them. This chain's CDR3 is CASSPTAPSGANVLTF. CDR3 nucleotides: TGTGCCAGCTCACCCACCGCGCCGTCTGGGGCCAACGTCCTGACTTTC.

In DNA, the CDR3 is TGTGCCATCAGTGAGTCATGGACAGGGGGCAAGAACTATGGCTACACCTTC. Translating gives CAISESWTGGKNYGYTF. V gene TRBV10-3 combines with J gene TRBJ1-2; 11 bases are a match to TRBD1. Germline CDR1 ENHRY, CDR2 SYGVKD. CDR3 length: 17 amino acids. Trimming at V came to 0 bases and at J to 2 bases, leaving 5 bases not matched to a gene.

The chain uses TRBV9 and TRBJ1-1; D may be TRBD1 (6 bases). The CDR3 consists of 14 residues. In germline, CDR1 is SGDLS, CDR2 YYNGEE. V gave up 2 bases and J gave up 1 base, with 9 bases separating them. CDR3: CASSVRGGNTEAFF. The CDR3 DNA follows: TGTGCCAGCAGCGTCCGAGGGGGGAACACTGAAGCTTTCTTT.

V usage is TRBV2 and J usage is TRBJ1-1; no clear D. Germline V gives CDR1 SNHLY, CDR2 FYNNEI. V lost 5 bases, J lost 3 bases, and 10 bases lay in between. This CDR3 region has 13 residues. CDR3 in DNA: TGTGCCAGCAGTCCTTATCGGGACACTGAAGCTTTCTTT. Amino acid sequence: CASSPYRDTEAFF.

CDR3 protein: CASSPTGTGYEQYF. The CDR3 nucleotides read TGTGCCAGCAGTCCCACAGGGACAGGCTACGAGCAGTACTTC. The chain carries TRBV6-2 or TRBV6-3 and TRBJ2-7; 8 positions match TRBD1. The germline gives CDR1 MNHEY, CDR2 SVGEGT. CDR3 length equals 14 residues. V gave up 5 bases and J gave up 3 bases; unmatched junction bases: 6.

The V call is TRBV3-1 (or the pseudogene TRBV3-2), the J call TRBJ2-7; 11 bases map to TRBD2. Germline assignment: CDR1 LGHDT and CDR2 YNNKEL (reference sequence). The CDR3 totals 14 residues. Losses at the gene ends were 6 bases for V and 6 bases for J; bases not matched to a gene: 7. This CDR3 is CASSQLGLAGEQYF. The CDR3 nucleotides are TGTGCCAGCAGTCAACTTGGACTAGCGGGCGAGCAGTACTTC.

The chain links TRBV4-3 to TRBJ1-3, with 7 bases that match TRBD1. V gave up 1 base and J gave up 14 bases; unmatched junction bases: 8. The CDR3 is 13 amino acids. Germline assignment: CDR1 LGHNA and CDR2 YSLEER. CDR3 sequence (DNA): TGCGCCAGCAGCCAAGCCCGACAGGGCCTCTTATATTTT. Protein: CASSQARQGLLYF.

The CDR3 spells CASSKTSGSIHEQFF. CDR3 bases: TGTGCCAGCAGCAAGACTAGCGGGAGCATCCATGAGCAGTTCTTC. The genes are TRBV9 and TRBJ2-1; 12 bases line up with TRBD2. Germline assignment: CDR1 SGDLS and CDR2 YYNGEE. V dropped 4 bases and J dropped 8; count of bases not matched to a gene: 7. The CDR3 is 15 residues long.

V gene TRBV11-2 combines with J gene TRBJ2-3, with TRBD2 matching over 11 bases. Losses at the gene ends were 5 bases for V and 3 bases for J; bases not matched to a gene: 7. Per germline, CDR1 SGHAT and CDR2 FQNNGV. The CDR3 sequence is 16 residues long. The CDR3 sequence is CASSPRRLAGTDTQYF. The CDR3 bases are TGTGCCAGCAGCCCGAGACGACTAGCGGGGACAGATACGCAGTATTTT.

This rearrangement joins TRBV7-3 to TRBJ2-3; D might be TRBD2 (6 bases). The CDR3 totals 15 residues. Germline CDR1 is SGHTA and CDR2 is FQGTGA. Trimming cost V 0 bases and J 5 bases, with 12 bases left between them. The CDR3 DNA sequence: TGTGCCAGCAGCTTAACCCTAGGGACTTTAGATACGCAGTATTTT. It specifies CASSLTLGTLDTQYF.

The rearrangement joins TRBV10-3 to TRBJ2-7; 7 nucleotides align to TRBD2. The CDR3 extends over 14 amino acids. Trimming removed 10 bases from V and 2 bases from J; junction bases left unmatched: 11. CDR1 and CDR2 (germline): ENHRY, SYGVKD. The CDR3 sequence is CATMTWEGTYEQYF. DNA for the CDR3: TGTGCCACCATGACTTGGGAGGGAACCTACGAGCAGTACTTC.

The chain couples TRBV5-5 to TRBJ2-2, with D possibly matching TRBD1 (5 bases). Germline V lookup: CDR1 SGHKS, CDR2 YYEKEE (reference sequence). CDR3 length equals 16 residues. V was cut by 3 bases and J by 2 bases, with 14 bases left in between. CDR3: CASSSRVLINTGELFF. The CDR3 coding sequence is TGTGCCAGCAGCTCCAGGGTATTGATTAACACCGGGGAGCTGTTTTTT.

The V call is TRBV7-3, the J call TRBJ2-3; 14 nucleotides agree with TRBD2. The junction had 7 bases not matched to a gene; V was cut back by 5 bases and J by 6 bases. Looked up from germline, CDR1 is SGHTA and CDR2 is FQGTGA. The CDR3 extends over 16 amino acids. This CDR3 is CASSARTSGRPDTQYF. CDR3 nucleotide sequence: TGTGCCAGCAGCGCTCGGACTAGCGGGAGGCCCGATACGCAGTATTTT.